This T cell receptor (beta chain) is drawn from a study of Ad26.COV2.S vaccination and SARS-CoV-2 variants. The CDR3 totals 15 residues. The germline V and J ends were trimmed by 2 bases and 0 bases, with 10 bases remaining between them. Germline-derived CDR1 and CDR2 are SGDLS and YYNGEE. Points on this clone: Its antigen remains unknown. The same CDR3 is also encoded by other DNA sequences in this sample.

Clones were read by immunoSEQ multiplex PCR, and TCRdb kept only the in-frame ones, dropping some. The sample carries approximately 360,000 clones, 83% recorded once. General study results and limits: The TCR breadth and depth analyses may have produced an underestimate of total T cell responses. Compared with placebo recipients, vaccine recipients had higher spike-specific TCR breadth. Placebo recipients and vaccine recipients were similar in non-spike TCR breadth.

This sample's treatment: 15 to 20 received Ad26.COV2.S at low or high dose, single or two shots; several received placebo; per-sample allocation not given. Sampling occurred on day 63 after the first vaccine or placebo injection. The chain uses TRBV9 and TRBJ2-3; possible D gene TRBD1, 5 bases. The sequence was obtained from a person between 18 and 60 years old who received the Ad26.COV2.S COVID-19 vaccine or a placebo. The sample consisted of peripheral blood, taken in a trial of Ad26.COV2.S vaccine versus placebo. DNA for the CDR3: TGTGCCAGCAGCGTCGAAGGACAAAGCACAGATACGCAGTATTTT. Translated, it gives CASSVEGQSTDTQYF.